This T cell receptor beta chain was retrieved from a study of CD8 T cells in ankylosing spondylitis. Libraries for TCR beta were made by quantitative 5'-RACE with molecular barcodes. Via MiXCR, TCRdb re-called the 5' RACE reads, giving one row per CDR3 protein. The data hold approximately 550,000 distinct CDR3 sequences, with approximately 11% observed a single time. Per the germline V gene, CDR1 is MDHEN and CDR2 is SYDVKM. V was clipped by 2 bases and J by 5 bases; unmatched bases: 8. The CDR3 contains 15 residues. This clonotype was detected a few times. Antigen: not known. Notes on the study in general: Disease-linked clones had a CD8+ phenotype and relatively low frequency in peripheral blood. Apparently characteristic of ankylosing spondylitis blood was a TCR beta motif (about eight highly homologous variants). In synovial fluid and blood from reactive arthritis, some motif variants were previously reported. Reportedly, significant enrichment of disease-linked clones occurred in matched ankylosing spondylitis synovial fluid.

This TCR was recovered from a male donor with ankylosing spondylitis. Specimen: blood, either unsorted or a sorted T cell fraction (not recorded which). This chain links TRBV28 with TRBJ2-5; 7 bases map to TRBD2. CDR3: CASSLRTNGGETQYF. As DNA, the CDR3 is TGTGCCAGCAGTTTAAGGACTAACGGGGGGGAGACCCAGTACTTC.